This T cell receptor beta chain originates from a study of technical replicates of blood from several donors. Sequenced by immunoSEQ multiplex PCR; TCRdb stores in-frame clones only, minus some. This repertoire shows tens of thousands of clones, around 94% found once; its top ten account for more than 0.2%. This clonotype originated in a human donor in good health. The source material was T cells isolated from PBMCs.

As DNA, the CDR3 is TGTGCCAGTCTCGGACAGCACAGTCAGCCCCAGCATTTT. Its protein is CASLGQHSQPQHF. V gene TRBV19 combines with J gene TRBJ1-5; a weak D match, TRBD1 (6 bases). V lost 8 bases and J 6 bases, leaving 14 bases between the germline ends. CDR3 length: 13 residues. Germline CDR1 LNHDA, CDR2 SQIVND (reference sequence).